The 19 T cell receptor beta chains in this list originate from one sample, sequenced in a study of T cell responses to AZD1222 COVID-19 vaccine. Data came from immunoSEQ multiplex PCR; TCRdb stores just in-frame clones and leaves some out. The sample lists about 170,000 clones; approximately 90% were seen once. The sequencing here drew on peripheral blood, taken on day 0 of AZD1222 vaccination. Receptor source: an adult in good health.

This clone showed up just once. The chain links TRBV10-3 to TRBJ1-2; the D gene is possibly TRBD1 (6 bases). V was trimmed by 4 bases and J by 8 bases, leaving 17 bases between them. The germline CDR1 and CDR2 sequences are ENHRY and SYGVKD. The CDR3 spans 14 residues. In DNA form, the CDR3 reads TGTGCCATCAGTGGATCCTCCAGGGGTGACGGCTACACCTTC. Protein sequence: CAISGSSRGDGYTF.

The CDR3: CAISGASGDSYNEQFF. CDR3 DNA sequence: TGTGCCATCAGTGGGGCTAGCGGGGACTCCTACAATGAGCAGTTCTTC. This sequence joins TRBV10-3 and TRBJ2-1; 9 bases agree with TRBD2. Trimming at V came to 4 bases and at J to 0 bases, leaving 4 bases not matched to a gene. This CDR3 has 16 amino acids. Germline CDR1 reads ENHRY; CDR2 reads SYGVKD.

The V and J genes are TRBV27 and TRBJ1-6; no definite D call. Trimming left V 5 bases short and J 7 bases short, with 9 bases between. The germline gives CDR1 MNHEY, CDR2 SMNVEV (reference sequence). The length of the CDR3 is 13 residues. The CDR3 sequence is CASSRTGNSPLHF. DNA of the CDR3: TGTGCCAGCAGTAGGACGGGAAATTCACCCCTCCACTTT.

The chain joins TRBV4-2 to TRBJ2-2; no reliable D call. Trimming cost V 1 base and J 1 base, with 7 bases left between them. The CDR3 is made up of 15 amino acids. Germline CDR1 and CDR2: LGHNA and YNFKEQ. The CDR3 DNA reads TGTGCCAGCAGCCAAGCTCTAGAGAACACCGGGGAGCTGTTTTTT. This encodes CASSQALENTGELFF.

V and J are TRBV7-9 and TRBJ2-6; possible D gene TRBD2, 5 bases. Germline CDR1 and CDR2: SEHNR and FQNEAQ (reference sequence). This CDR3 comprises 16 residues. V shed 2 bases and J shed 0 bases, with 8 bases lying between them. CDR3 in amino acids: CASSLWELSGANVLTF. The CDR3 coding sequence is TGTGCCAGCAGCTTATGGGAGCTCTCTGGGGCCAACGTCCTGACTTTC.

CDR3 sequence reads: CASSVRDRPKTPLHF. The CDR3 coding sequence is TGTGCCAGCAGCGTACGGGACAGGCCAAAAACACCCCTCCACTTT. This chain uses TRBV11-2 with TRBJ1-6, with 8 bases aligning to TRBD1. Germline V gives CDR1 SGHAT, CDR2 FQNNGV. The CDR3 spans 15 residues. V lost 5 bases to trimming and J lost 11 bases; unmatched junction nucleotides: 11.

The rearrangement uses TRBV6-6 and TRBJ1-2, with a weak D call TRBD1 (5 bases). V gave up 11 bases and J gave up 2 bases, with 15 bases separating them. From germline, CDR1 is MNHNY and CDR2 SVGAGI (reference sequence). The CDR3 loop spans 13 amino acids. In DNA, the CDR3 is TGTGCCTTTAAGGACCAGGGCAACTATGGCTACACCTTC. Protein product: CAFKDQGNYGYTF.

The chain combines TRBV28 with TRBJ1-2, with D perhaps matching TRBD1 (5 bases). In germline, CDR1 is MDHEN, CDR2 SYDVKM. The CDR3 length is 13 residues. Trimming stripped 6 bases from V and 8 bases from J, with 16 bases between. DNA of the CDR3: TGTGCCAGCAGCCTCATGGGGACCGGGGGCTACACCTTC. This gives the protein CASSLMGTGGYTF.

This chain connects TRBV29-1 to TRBJ1-1; the D is unclear. Germline V gene lookup returns CDR1 SQVTM and CDR2 ANQGSEA. V was trimmed by 2 bases and J by 7 bases, leaving 14 bases between them. The CDR3 length is 13 residues. The CDR3 sequence: CSVEKHTAIEAFF. The CDR3 DNA sequence: TGCAGCGTTGAAAAACACACAGCTATTGAAGCTTTCTTT.

V gene TRBV29-1 combines with J gene TRBJ2-1; 9 positions agree with TRBD2. CDR3 length: 15 amino acids. Trimming cost V 4 bases and J 0 bases; bases outside gene matches: 4. Germline V lookup: CDR1 SQVTM, CDR2 ANQGSEA. This CDR3 reads CSVVAGGISYNEQFF. In nucleotides, the CDR3 is TGCAGCGTTGTCGCGGGGGGGATCTCCTACAATGAGCAGTTCTTC.

CDR3 region: CASSFVPHRDNTEAFF. In nucleotides, the CDR3 is TGTGCCAGCAGCTTTGTACCCCACAGGGACAACACTGAAGCTTTCTTT. The chain combines TRBV13 with TRBJ1-1; the D gene is possibly TRBD1 (6 bases). The V gene lost 3 bases and the J gene lost 2 bases, with 16 bases spanning the gap. This CDR3 region has 16 residues. Germline lookup yields CDR1 PRHDT and CDR2 FYEKMQ (reference sequence).

This clone was counted a single time. The CDR3 loop reads CATSRDGGPPASYEQYF. Written as DNA, the CDR3 is TGTGCCACCAGCAGAGATGGAGGGCCCCCAGCTAGCTACGAGCAGTACTTC. This rearrangement joins TRBV15 to TRBJ2-7; a possible D gene is TRBD2 (6 bases). This CDR3 has 17 residues. The germline V gene has CDR1 LNHNV and CDR2 YYDKDF (reference sequence). Deletions cut 0 bases from V and 3 bases from J, with 18 bases between.

The V gene is TRBV19, the J gene TRBJ2-2, with D hard to call. Trimming shortened V by 6 bases and J by 0 bases, and 8 bases separated the two germline ends. CDR3 length: 14 residues. CDR1 and CDR2 (germline): LNHDA, SQIVND (reference sequence). CDR3 sequence (DNA): TGTGCCAGTAGCCGGATCTCGAACACCGGGGAGCTGTTTTTT. Protein sequence: CASSRISNTGELFF.

V and J are TRBV9 and TRBJ1-3; weak D call: TRBD1 (5 bases). CDR1 and CDR2 from the germline V gene are SGDLS and YYNGEE. V shed 0 bases and J shed 2 bases, with 9 bases lying between them. The CDR3 is 15 residues long. In DNA form, the CDR3 reads TGTGCCAGCAGCGTAGGTTCAGGGACTGGAAACACCATATATTTT. This translates into CASSVGSGTGNTIYF. The full variable domain, completed using reference TRBV9 and TRBJ1-3, is DSGVTQTPKHLITATGQRVTLRCSPRSGDLSVYWYQQSLDQGLQFLIQYYNGEERAKGNILERFSAQQFPDLHSELNLSSLELGDSALYFCASSVGSGTGNTIYFGEGSWLTVV.

J is TRBJ2-7 and V is TRBV5-6, with D possibly matching TRBD1 (6 bases). Germline V gives CDR1 SGHDT, CDR2 YYEEEE. The CDR3 totals 14 residues. Trimming took 3 bases from V and 5 from J, leaving 15 bases between them. CDR3 DNA sequence: TGTGCCAGCAGCTACCCAACAGGGAATCACGAGCAGTACGTC. It specifies CASSYPTGNHEQYV.

This chain uses TRBV5-1 with TRBJ2-2; D may be TRBD2 (6 bases). Trimming stripped 3 bases from V and 0 bases from J, with 12 bases between. From germline, CDR1 is SGHRS and CDR2 YFSETQ. This CDR3 is 16 amino acids long. CDR3 region: CASSSPAGTNTGELFF. CDR3 sequence (DNA): TGCGCCAGCAGCTCCCCGGCGGGGACGAACACCGGGGAGCTGTTTTTT.

The gene calls are TRBV5-1 and TRBJ1-1; the match to TRBD1 covers 9 bases. V was pared by 3 bases and J by 4 bases, with 7 bases of the junction left unmatched. Germline-derived CDR1 and CDR2 are SGHRS and YFSETQ. This CDR3 is 15 amino acids long. The CDR3 reads CASSWTGAGSTEAFF. CDR3 nucleotide sequence: TGCGCCAGCAGCTGGACAGGGGCTGGGAGCACTGAAGCTTTCTTT.

This chain links TRBV3-1 (or the pseudogene TRBV3-2) with TRBJ2-3; TRBD2 matches at 8 bases. V lost 6 bases and J lost 7; bases outside the gene matches: 9. CDR3 length: 14 residues. CDR1 is LGHDT, CDR2 YNNKEL, per germline (reference sequence). CDR3 in amino acids: CASRGGRGGYTQYF. In DNA, the CDR3 is TGTGCCAGCAGAGGAGGACGGGGGGGATATACGCAGTATTTT.

The V call is TRBV9, the J call TRBJ1-6; no reliable D call. The CDR3 spans 11 residues. In germline, CDR1 is SGDLS, CDR2 YYNGEE. Trimming shortened V by 3 bases and J by 13 bases, and 8 bases separated the two germline ends. This CDR3 is CASSATGPLHF. CDR3 nucleotide sequence: TGTGCCAGCAGCGCGACCGGGCCCCTCCACTTT.